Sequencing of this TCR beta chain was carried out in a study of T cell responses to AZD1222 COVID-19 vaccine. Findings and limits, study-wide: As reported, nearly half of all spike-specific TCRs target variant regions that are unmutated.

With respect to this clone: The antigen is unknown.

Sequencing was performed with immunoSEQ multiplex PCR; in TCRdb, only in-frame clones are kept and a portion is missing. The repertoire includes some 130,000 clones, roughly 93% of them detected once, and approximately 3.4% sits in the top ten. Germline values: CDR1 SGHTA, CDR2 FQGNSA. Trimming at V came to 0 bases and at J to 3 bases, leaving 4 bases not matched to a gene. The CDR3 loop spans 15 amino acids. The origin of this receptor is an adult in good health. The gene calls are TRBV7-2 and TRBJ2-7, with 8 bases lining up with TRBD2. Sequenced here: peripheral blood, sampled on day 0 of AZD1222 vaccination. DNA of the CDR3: TGTGCCAGCAGCTTAGCGTCTAGCGGGCTCTACGAGCAGTACTTC. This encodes CASSLASSGLYEQYF. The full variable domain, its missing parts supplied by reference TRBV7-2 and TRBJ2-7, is GAGVSQSPSNKVTEKGKDVELRCDPISGHTALYWYRQSLGQGLEFLIYFQGNSAPDKSGLPSDRFSAERTGGSVSTLTIQRTQQEDSAVYLCASSLASSGLYEQYFGPGTRLTVT.